This record concerns one T cell receptor beta chain sequence. Its matching antigen is unknown. These data belong to a study of molecular identifiers for immune sequencing clone quantification. Study results and caveats: Among 800,000 to 1,000,000 naive cells, as was reported, spiked Jurkat TCR RNA from one cell was detectable.

Germline V gene sequence: CDR1 MDHEN, CDR2 SYDVKM. Trimming removed 5 bases at V and 0 bases at J, with 16 bases between. CDR3 size: 17 residues. TCRdb used MiXCR to reprocess the PCR reads, holding one entry per CDR3 protein. The data show around 480,000 distinct CDR3 sequences, under 30% seen once. Sequenced: naive CD8+ T cells from blood, with Jurkat cell RNA spiked in. Subset of the sample: FACS-sorted CD8+CD4-CCR7+CD45RA+ naive T cells. The TCR was taken from a human donor in good health. Some libraries in this study had Jurkat cell RNA spiked in. The chain is built from TRBV28 and TRBJ1-4, with a possible D match to TRBD1 (6 bases). The CDR3 region has the DNA TGTGCCAGCAGTCCGACAGGTTTGGGACCAACTAATGAAAAACTGTTTTTT. It is translated as CASSPTGLGPTNEKLFF.